These 22 T cell receptor beta chains originate from one sample sequenced in a study of shared clonotypes between healthy human individuals. Terminally differentiated effector memory CD45RA+ cells were excluded from the naive CD8 cells, which were CD45RO-negative and positively selected for CCR7. Profiled with immunoSEQ multiplex PCR; TCRdb holds only in-frame clones, not every one. The profile covers 550,000 to 600,000 clones, with about 98% appearing a single time and less than 0.35% taken by the ten largest. Sequencing used naive CD8+ T cells sorted from blood. The source is a young man in good health.

The V gene is TRBV6-1, the J gene TRBJ2-3; 13 nucleotides line up with TRBD2. This CDR3 has 17 amino acids. V shed 4 bases, J shed 6 bases, and the junction held 10 bases outside the gene matches. Germline CDR1 reads MNHNS; CDR2 reads SASEGT. In DNA form, the CDR3 reads TGTGCCAGCAGTGGGGGGGGACTAGCGGGATGGTCGGATACGCAGTATTTT. It yields the protein CASSGGGLAGWSDTQYF.

The chain employs TRBV7-6 and TRBJ2-7, with 14 bases matching TRBD2. The V and J ends lost 5 bases and 2 bases, in that order; junction bases with no gene match: 8. Per germline, CDR1 SGHVS and CDR2 FNYEAQ. This CDR3 has 17 amino acids. CDR3 loop: CASSPTTSGRAPYEQYF. CDR3 coding DNA: TGTGCCAGCAGCCCAACGACTAGCGGGAGGGCTCCCTACGAGCAGTACTTC.

The sample holds one count of this clone. This chain links TRBV5-4 with TRBJ1-1; D may be TRBD1 (5 bases). CDR3 length: 14 residues. Germline V gene data show CDR1 as SGHNT and CDR2 as YYREEE (reference sequence). V lost 4 bases and J lost 12, with 22 bases in between. The CDR3 protein is CASSAIGTGLDPFF. The CDR3 DNA is TGTGCCAGCAGCGCTATAGGGACGGGACTAGATCCTTTCTTT.

V gene TRBV6-9 combines with J gene TRBJ2-7; perhaps TRBD1 as D (6 bases). The ends were cut back, 7 bases at V and 1 base at J, with 11 bases in the middle. The germline gives CDR1 MNHGY, CDR2 SVAAGI. The CDR3 is 13 amino acids. CDR3 amino acids: CASIRQASYEQYF. CDR3 DNA: TGTGCCAGCATTAGACAGGCGTCCTACGAGCAGTACTTC.

The chain has TRBV6-1 and TRBJ2-7; TRBD1 is a possible D gene (5 bases). This CDR3 comprises 14 residues. Germline CDR1 is MNHNS and CDR2 is SASEGT. The germline V and J ends were trimmed by 3 bases and 2 bases, with 11 bases remaining between them. DNA of the CDR3: TGTGCCAGCAGTGATGATCGCAGGGCCTACGAGCAGTACTTC. Protein product: CASSDDRRAYEQYF.

The genes are TRBV15 and TRBJ2-1, with a possible D match to TRBD2 (5 bases). Trimming cost V 3 bases and J 0 bases, with 6 bases left between them. Germline CDR1 is LNHNV and CDR2 is YYDKDF (reference sequence). The CDR3 is 14 amino acids. This CDR3 is CATSRGSSYNEQFF. CDR3 sequence (DNA): TGTGCCACCAGCAGGGGGAGCTCCTACAATGAGCAGTTCTTC.

The V call is TRBV7-6, the J call TRBJ2-5; D possibly uses TRBD1 or TRBD2 (5 bases each). Per germline, CDR1 SGHVS and CDR2 FNYEAQ. Trimming shortened V by 7 bases and J by 5 bases, and 11 bases separated the two germline ends. CDR3 length: 12 residues. Here the CDR3 DNA reads TGTGCCAGCAAACGAGAGGGGGAGACCCAGTACTTC. This translates into CASKREGETQYF.

The DNA of the CDR3 is TGTGCCAGCAGTTACTCCCAGGCGGCCAACACTGAAGCTTTCTTT. Protein sequence: CASSYSQAANTEAFF. V is TRBV6-6 and J is TRBJ1-1; no reliable D call. CDR1 is MNHNY and CDR2 is SVGAGI in the germline V gene (reference sequence). This CDR3 has 15 amino acids. Between the trimmed V and J ends, which lost 0 bases and 2 bases, there was a span of 10 bases.

The chain employs TRBV18 and TRBJ2-2, with a tentative D call TRBD1 (5 bases). The V end lost 0 bases, the J end lost 0 bases, and 8 bases lay between the germline ends. Germline values: CDR1 KGHSH, CDR2 LQKENI. CDR3 size: 16 residues. The CDR3 loop is CASSPPAGPNTGELFF. The DNA of the CDR3 is TGTGCCAGCTCACCACCGGCAGGGCCGAACACCGGGGAGCTGTTTTTT.

The CDR3 reads CASSLDLYNEQFF. As DNA, the CDR3 is TGTGCCAGCAGCTTAGATCTGTACAATGAGCAGTTCTTC. J is TRBJ2-1 and V is TRBV7-8, with D uncertain. The CDR3 has 13 amino acids. CDR1 is SGHVS and CDR2 is FQNEAQ in the germline V gene. The V end lost 1 base, the J end lost 4 bases, and 5 bases lay between the germline ends. The full variable domain, rest sourced from reference TRBV7-8 and TRBJ2-1, is GAGVSQSPRYKVAKRGQDVALRCDPISGHVSLFWYQQALGQGPEFLTYFQNEAQLDKSGLPSDRFFAERPEGSVSTLKIQRTQQEDSAVYLCASSLDLYNEQFFGPGTRLTVL.

The gene calls are TRBV5-1 and TRBJ2-1; D is unclear. This CDR3 has 17 residues. CDR1 and CDR2 from the germline V gene are SGHRS and YFSETQ. V was pared by 0 bases and J by 1 base, with 14 bases between. The CDR3 nucleotides read TGCGCCAGCAGCTTGGCGGTTAGTTCGGTTTCCTACAATGAGCAGTTCTTC. Translating gives CASSLAVSSVSYNEQFF.

CDR3 coding DNA: TGTGCCAGCAGCTTAGATCCCGGGACGTACAATCAGCCCCAGCATTTT. As protein: CASSLDPGTYNQPQHF. The J gene is TRBJ1-5, the V gene TRBV7-2, with D perhaps TRBD1 (5 bases). Germline CDR1 reads SGHTA; CDR2 reads FQGNSA. V was shortened by 1 base and J by 3 bases, with 13 bases between the two germline ends. The CDR3 has 16 residues.

The gene calls are TRBV2 and TRBJ2-7; the match to TRBD1 covers 7 bases. The length of the CDR3 is 15 residues. Per germline, CDR1 SNHLY and CDR2 FYNNEI. V shed 8 bases and J 3 bases; nucleotides not matched to a gene: 13. The CDR3 DNA is TGTGCCAGCGCCGCTATCCCACAGGGGAACTACGAGCAGTACTTC. Amino acid sequence: CASAAIPQGNYEQYF.

The chain recombines TRBV6-5 with TRBJ1-4, with 7 positions matching TRBD1. The CDR3 has 13 residues. Germline loops: CDR1 MNHEY, CDR2 SVGAGI. The V gene end was trimmed by 8 bases and the J gene end by 7 bases; junction bases not matched to a gene: 7. This chain's CDR3 is CASRDSLLEKLFF. For the CDR3, the DNA is TGTGCCAGCCGGGACAGCCTCCTTGAAAAACTGTTTTTT.

This clone was seen once. V usage is TRBV4-1 and J usage is TRBJ2-7, with unresolved D. The V gene lost 1 base and the J gene lost 2 bases, with 9 bases spanning the gap. CDR3 length: 14 residues. Germline loops: CDR1 MGHRA, CDR2 YSYEKL. The CDR3 reads CASSQVPEAYEQYF. The CDR3 region has the DNA TGCGCCAGCAGCCAAGTCCCAGAAGCCTACGAGCAGTACTTC.

The V gene is TRBV7-6, the J gene TRBJ2-2, with D perhaps TRBD1 (6 bases). Germline loops: CDR1 SGHVS, CDR2 FNYEAQ. With 5 bases removed from V and 7 bases from J, the gap between germline ends came to 17 bases. CDR3 length equals 15 residues. The CDR3 loop reads CASSPRDKRNGELFF. In nucleotides, the CDR3 is TGTGCCAGCAGCCCCCGGGACAAGAGAAACGGGGAGCTGTTTTTT. The full variable domain, completed using reference TRBV7-6 and TRBJ2-2, is GAGVSQSPRYKVTKRGQDVALRCDPISGHVSLYWYRQALGQGPEFLTYFNYEAQQDKSGLPNDRFSAERPEGSISTLTIQRTEQRDSAMYRCASSPRDKRNGELFFGEGSRLTVL.

This clone was seen only once. The rearrangement uses TRBV18 and TRBJ2-1, with 11 bases that match TRBD2. The length of the CDR3 is 15 residues. Germline V gene data show CDR1 as KGHSH and CDR2 as LQKENI. V shed 4 bases, J shed 3 bases, and the junction held 2 bases outside the gene matches. In nucleotides, the CDR3 is TGTGCCAGCTCACTACTAGCGGGAGACTACAATGAGCAGTTCTTC. Its protein product is CASSLLAGDYNEQFF.

With regard to this clone: The sample holds other DNA sequences that translate to the same CDR3. The CDR3 region has the DNA TGTGCCAGCAGTTTAGGGCGGACAGATACGCAGTATTTT. Encoded protein: CASSLGRTDTQYF. This sequence joins TRBV27 and TRBJ2-3, with D unclear. V lost 2 bases and J 3 bases, leaving 6 bases between the germline ends. CDR1 MNHEY and CDR2 SMNVEV come from the germline V gene (reference sequence). The CDR3 length is 13 residues.

The V call is TRBV5-1, the J call TRBJ2-1; TRBD1 matches 8 bases. Per germline, CDR1 SGHRS and CDR2 YFSETQ. With 2 bases clipped from V and 9 bases from J, the junction kept 1 base outside the gene matches. This CDR3 contains 12 residues. The CDR3 DNA reads as TGCGCCAGCAGCTTCAGGGGGCCTGAGCAGTTCTTC. Amino acids: CASSFRGPEQFF.

V and J are TRBV5-1 and TRBJ2-7; 10 nucleotides line up with TRBD2. The V and J ends lost 2 bases and 6 bases, in that order; junction bases with no gene match: 2. From germline, CDR1 is SGHRS and CDR2 YFSETQ. This CDR3 comprises 13 residues. This chain's CDR3 is CASSLTSGIEQYF. CDR3 coding DNA: TGCGCCAGCAGCTTAACTAGCGGGATCGAGCAGTACTTC.

V and J are TRBV28 and TRBJ2-2; possible D gene TRBD2, 6 bases. Trimming stripped 3 bases from V and 9 bases from J, with 14 bases between. Germline CDR1 MDHEN, CDR2 SYDVKM. The CDR3 is 14 amino acids. CDR3 sequence: CASSFTEGPWELFF. The CDR3 DNA reads TGTGCCAGCAGTTTCACGGAGGGTCCCTGGGAGCTGTTTTTT.

The J gene is TRBJ2-3, the V gene TRBV7-9, with TRBD2 as a possible D gene (6 bases). There are 12 residues in the CDR3. CDR1 is SEHNR and CDR2 is FQNEAQ in the germline V gene (reference sequence). The V gene lost 5 bases and the J gene lost 7 bases, with 10 bases spanning the gap. CDR3 loop: CASSELANTQYF. In DNA, the CDR3 is TGTGCCAGCAGCGAACTAGCAAATACGCAGTATTTT.